This T cell receptor (beta chain) was sequenced during a study of T-cell memory formation after mild COVID-19. For the study at large: Clustering of TCRs was largely donor specific.

This CDR3 comprises 15 residues. Germline V gene data show CDR1 as DFQATT and CDR2 as SNEGSKA (reference sequence). With 7 bases removed from V and 8 bases from J, the gap between germline ends came to 21 bases. Each CDR3 protein is one row after TCRdb ran MiXCR on the 5' RACE reads. The sample carries about 180,000 distinct CDR3 sequences, around 15% recorded once. This clonotype showed up just a few times. The TCR was taken from an adult woman who had mild COVID-19 (a few samples of this study predate the infection). Cell type and time point are not known. The source material was PBMCs or a T cell subset sorted from them (not recorded which). The chain is built from TRBV20-1 and TRBJ1-6; the D gene is possibly TRBD1 (6 bases). In DNA, the CDR3 is TGCAGTGTTAATAAACGGACAGCGTCTTATTCACCCCTCCACTTT. Protein: CSVNKRTASYSPLHF.